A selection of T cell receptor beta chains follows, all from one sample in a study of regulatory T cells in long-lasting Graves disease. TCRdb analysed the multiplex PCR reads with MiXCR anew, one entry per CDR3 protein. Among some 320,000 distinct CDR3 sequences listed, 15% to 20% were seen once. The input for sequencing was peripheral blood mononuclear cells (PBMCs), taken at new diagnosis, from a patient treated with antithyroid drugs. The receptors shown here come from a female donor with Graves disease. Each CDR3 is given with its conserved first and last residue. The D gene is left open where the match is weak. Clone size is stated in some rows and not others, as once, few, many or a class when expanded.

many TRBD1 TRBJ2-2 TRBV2 TGTGCCAGCAGTTATAACATAGGGCAGGGGGCGAACACCGGGGAGCTGTTTTTT CASSYNIGQGANTGELFF
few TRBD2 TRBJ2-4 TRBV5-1 TGCGCCAGCAGCTACGCTCCGGGACTAGCGGGAGGAGGGCCAACTATAGCCAAAAACATTCAGTACTTC CASSYAPGLAGGGPTIAKNIQYF
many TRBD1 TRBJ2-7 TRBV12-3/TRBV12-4 TGTGCCAGCAGTTCCGGGACAGGGGGCGCCGAGCAGTACTTC CASSSGTGGAEQYF
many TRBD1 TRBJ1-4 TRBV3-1 TGTGCCAGCAGCCAAGTTTGGCAGGGGGATGAAAAACTGTTTTTT CASSQVWQGDEKLFF
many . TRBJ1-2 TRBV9 TGTGCCAGCAGCGCGGAAGGAGACTATGGCTACACCTTC CASSAEGDYGYTF
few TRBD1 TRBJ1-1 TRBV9 TGTGCCAGCAGCGTGACAGGGGCGCTGAACACTGAAGCTTTCTTT CASSVTGALNTEAFF
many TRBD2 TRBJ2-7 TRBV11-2 TGTGCCAGCAGCTTAGGCCTAGCGGGAGACGAGCAGTACTTC CASSLGLAGDEQYF
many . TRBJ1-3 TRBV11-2 TGTGCCAGCAGCTCCGGTAGTACTGGAAACACCATATATTTT CASSSGSTGNTIYF
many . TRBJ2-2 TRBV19 TGTGCCAGTAGCCTCCGGCCAGGGGGCGCCGGGGGGGCCGGGGAGCTGTTTTTT CASSLRPGGAGGAGELFF
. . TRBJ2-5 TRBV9 TGTGCCAGCAGCCACCTAAACCAAGAGACCCAGTACTTC CASSHLNQETQYF
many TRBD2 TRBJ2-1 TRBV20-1 TGCAGTGCTAGTTCCGCGCGGGAGTATTACAATGAGCAGTTCTTC CSASSAREYYNEQFF
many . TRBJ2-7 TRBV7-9 TGTGCCAGCAGTCTGGGAAGGGGGAGACTCTCCTACGAGCAGTACTTC CASSLGRGRLSYEQYF
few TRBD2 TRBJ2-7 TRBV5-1 TGCGCCAGCAGCCGGGGGGGGGCCGGGACTAGCGGGAGAGGTGAGCAGTACTTC CASSRGGAGTSGRGEQYF
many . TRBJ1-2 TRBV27 TGTGCCAGCAGCCCGACCTGGAACTATGGCTACACCTTC CASSPTWNYGYTF
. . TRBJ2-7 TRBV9 TGTGCCAGCAGCTCCGCAGGGGGGACCTACGAGCAGTACTTC CASSSAGGTYEQYF
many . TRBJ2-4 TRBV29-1 TGCAGCGTTGTGGCCCGAAACATTCAGTACTTC CSVVARNIQYF
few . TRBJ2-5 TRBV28 TGTGCCAGCAAGAGATTAGGGGTGCGCCAAGAGACCCAGTACTTC CASKRLGVRQETQYF
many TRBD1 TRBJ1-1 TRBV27 TGTGCCAGCAGCCCGAGGACAGGGGCACTCATGAACACTGAAGCTTTCTTT CASSPRTGALMNTEAFF
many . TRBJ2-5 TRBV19 TGTGCCAGTAGTATGCTACCGGGACGGCGGCCAATCGAGACCCAGTACTTC CASSMLPGRRPIETQYF
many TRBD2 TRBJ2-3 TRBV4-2 TGTGCCAGCAGCCAAGGGGTAGCGGGAACGGATACGCAGTATTTT CASSQGVAGTDTQYF
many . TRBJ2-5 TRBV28 TGTGCCAGCAGTTCACCCCCTACAGAGACCCAGTACTTC CASSSPPTETQYF
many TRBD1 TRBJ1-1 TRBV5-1 TGCGCCAGCAGCTCTATGGGACAGGGGGAGGACACTGAAGCTTTCTTT CASSSMGQGEDTEAFF
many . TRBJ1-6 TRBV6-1 TGTGCCAGCAGCCCCGTCCCCCCGGGGAGCTCCTATAATTCACCCCTCCACTTT CASSPVPPGSSYNSPLHF
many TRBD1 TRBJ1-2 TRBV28 TGTGCCAGCAGACGCCAGGGGGCGGGCTATGGCTACACCTTC CASRRQGAGYGYTF
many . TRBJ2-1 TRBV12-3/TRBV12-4 TGTGCCAGCAGTTTAGGCGGCTACAATGAGCAGTTCTTC CASSLGGYNEQFF
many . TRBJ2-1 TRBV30 TGTGCCGCAATTCGGGGCAATGAGCAGTTCTTC CAAIRGNEQFF
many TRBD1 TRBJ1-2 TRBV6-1 TGTGCCAGCAGAGAGACGACAGGGTTGGCCTATGGCTACACCTTC CASRETTGLAYGYTF
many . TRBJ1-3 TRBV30 TGTGCCTGGAGTGTGGGAGGAAACACCATATATTTT CAWSVGGNTIYF
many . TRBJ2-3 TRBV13 TGTGCCAGCAGCCCCAAGGCGGAGGGGGGATATACGCAGTATTTT CASSPKAEGGYTQYF
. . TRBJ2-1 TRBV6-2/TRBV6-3 TGTGCCAGCAGTTACTACCGGACTCCCAATGAGCAGTTCTTC CASSYYRTPNEQFF